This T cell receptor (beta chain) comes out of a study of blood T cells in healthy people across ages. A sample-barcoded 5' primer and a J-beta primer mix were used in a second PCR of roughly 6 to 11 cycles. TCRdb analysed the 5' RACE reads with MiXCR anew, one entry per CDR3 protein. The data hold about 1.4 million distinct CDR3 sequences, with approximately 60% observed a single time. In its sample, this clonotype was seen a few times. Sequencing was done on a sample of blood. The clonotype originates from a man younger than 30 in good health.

The CDR3 loop is CASSLAQGALTGANVLTF. The CDR3 DNA sequence: TGCGCCAGCAGCTTGGCCCAGGGGGCCCTCACTGGGGCCAACGTCCTGACTTTC. The chain combines TRBV5-1 with TRBJ2-6; 8 nucleotides align to TRBD1. The germline V gene has CDR1 SGHRS and CDR2 YFSETQ. The ends lost 0 bases at V and 2 bases at J; junction bases unmatched: 7. This CDR3 region has 18 residues.